A selection of T cell receptor beta chains follows, all from one sample in a study of T cell changes during pregnancy in multiple sclerosis. Repertoires were generated with immunoSEQ multiplex PCR, while TCRdb's copy carries only in-frame clones and drops some. The table lists around 95,000 clones, about 93% of them singletons, with under 2% in the top ten. Here the sequenced sample was peripheral blood, taken after pregnancy. All receptors derive from a female donor in good health, enrolled as a control in a pregnancy study. Each CDR3 is given with its conserved first and last residue. A D gene is named only where the DNA matches it firmly. Not every row has a clone size; where given, it reads once, few, many or a size class.

>TRBV10-3|.|.|TRBJ1-2
CAISEVGGLNFGYTF
TGTGCCATCAGTGAGGTCGGGGGTTTGAACTTCGGCTACACCTTC
>TRBV7-2|.|.|TRBJ2-1
CASSQRVDNEQFF
TGTGCCAGCAGCCAGCGGGTAGACAATGAGCAGTTCTTC
>TRBV7-8|.|.|TRBJ2-7
CASSLGQGHSYEQYF
TGTGCCAGCAGCTTAGGGCAGGGGCACTCCTACGAGCAGTACTTC
>TRBV14|TRBD1|.|TRBJ1-3
CASSQDPGTGGNTIYF
TGTGCCAGCAGCCAAGATCCGGGGACAGGAGGAAACACCATATATTTT
>TRBV10-3|.|.|TRBJ2-1
CAISASGPPYNEQFF
TGTGCCATCAGTGCGAGCGGGCCACCCTACAATGAGCAGTTCTTC
>TRBV21-1|.|.|TRBJ1-1
CASSPGGRNTEAFF
TGTGCCAGCAGCCCAGGGGGTCGGAACACTGAAGCTTTCTTT
>TRBV6-1|.|.|TRBJ1-2
CASSTRLGYTF
TGTGCCAGCAGTACCAGGCTAGGCTACACCTTC
>TRBV18|.|.|TRBJ2-7
CASSPEGTRSFAYEQYF
TGTGCCAGCTCACCTGAGGGAACTAGAAGTTTCGCCTACGAGCAGTACTTC
>TRBV6-1|TRBD1|once|TRBJ1-4
CASTRDRGEKLFF
TGTGCCAGCACCCGGGACAGGGGCGAAAAACTGTTTTTT
>TRBV2|.|.|TRBJ1-2
CASWGGSGYTF
TGTGCCAGCTGGGGCGGGAGTGGCTACACCTTC
>TRBV2|.|.|TRBJ1-1
CASRQTKMNTEAFF
TGTGCCAGCAGGCAGACAAAGATGAACACTGAAGCTTTCTTT
>TRBV7-9|.|.|TRBJ1-2
CASSLEVPLSTGGYTF
TGTGCCAGCAGCTTAGAAGTTCCATTAAGTACAGGGGGCTACACCTTC
>TRBV27|.|.|TRBJ1-1
CASSTLDSMDTEAFF
TGTGCCAGCAGTACGCTGGACAGTATGGACACTGAAGCTTTCTTT
>TRBV7-2|.|.|TRBJ2-7
CASSPRAGSYEQYF
TGTGCCAGCAGCCCCCGTGCGGGCTCCTACGAGCAGTACTTC
>TRBV5-1|TRBD2|once|TRBJ2-7
CASSLSGGTGQYF
TGCGCCAGCAGCTTAAGCGGGGGGACGGGGCAGTACTTC
>TRBV30|TRBD2|.|TRBJ2-5
CARSGYRQETQYF
TGTGCCCGTAGCGGGTATCGCCAAGAGACCCAGTACTTC
>TRBV5-6|.|.|TRBJ2-7
CASSGGPSYEQYF
TGTGCCAGCAGCGGTGGCCCCTCCTACGAGCAGTACTTC
>TRBV19|TRBD1|.|TRBJ2-2
CASSSGTGDTGELFF
TGTGCCAGTAGTAGTGGGACAGGGGACACCGGGGAGCTGTTTTTT
>TRBV28|.|.|TRBJ1-5
CASSSTGSNQPQHF
TGTGCCAGCAGTTCCACAGGGAGCAATCAGCCCCAGCATTTT
>TRBV7-9|.|.|TRBJ1-3
CASSRFDEGGNTIYF
TGTGCCAGCAGCCGCTTCGACGAGGGTGGAAACACCATATATTTT
>TRBV2|TRBD1|once|TRBJ1-4
CASRGQGGAEKLFF
TGTGCCAGCAGGGGACAGGGGGGGGCTGAAAAACTGTTTTTT
>TRBV28|.|once|TRBJ1-1
CASRYPGLSNTEAFF
TGTGCCAGCAGGTATCCGGGACTCTCGAACACTGAAGCTTTCTTT
>TRBV7-9|.|.|TRBJ2-5
CASSLGRGRETQYF
TGTGCCAGCAGCTTAGGTAGAGGTCGGGAGACCCAGTACTTC
>TRBV12-2|.|.|TRBJ2-3
CASRLEPSSSYTDTQYF
TGTGCAAGTCGCTTAGAACCGAGTAGCAGTTACACAGATACGCAGTATTTT
>TRBV6-6|.|few|TRBJ1-3
CASSAPGRGSTIYF
TGTGCCAGCAGCGCACCGGGCCGCGGGTCCACCATATATTTT
>TRBV4-1|.|few|TRBJ2-7
CASSPRGGPYEQYF
TGCGCCAGCAGCCCCCGGGGTGGCCCTTACGAGCAGTACTTC
>TRBV13|TRBD1|.|TRBJ1-1
CASSPIIDRVNTEAFF
TGTGCCAGCAGCCCGATAATAGACAGGGTGAACACTGAAGCTTTCTTT
>TRBV30|TRBD1|once|TRBJ1-2
CAWSRRGPFYGYTF
TGTGCCTGGAGTCGCAGGGGGCCCTTCTATGGCTACACCTTC
>TRBV6-1|.|.|TRBJ2-4
CAILDPGGAKNIQYF
TGTGCCATTCTGGACCCTGGAGGGGCCAAAAACATTCAGTACTTC
>TRBV28|.|once|TRBJ2-7
CASSSDKAYEQYF
TGTGCCAGCAGTTCAGACAAAGCCTACGAGCAGTACTTC
>TRBV2|TRBD1|.|TRBJ1-4
CASRWDRANEKLFF
TGTGCCAGCAGATGGGACAGGGCTAATGAAAAACTGTTTTTT
>TRBV10-1|.|.|TRBJ1-4
CASYSPRNEKLFF
TGCGCCAGCTATTCGCCGAGGAATGAAAAACTGTTTTTT